This TCR beta chain is from a study of read filtering for tumor transcriptome and immune sequencing. General study points: Without single-read clonotypes, shared clonotype proportions correlated more between IR-seq and RNA-seq.

The CDR3 covers 15 residues. Trimming removed 4 bases at V and 9 bases at J, with 19 bases between. Germline V gene sequence: CDR1 SGHTA, CDR2 FQGNSA. Molecular barcoded adaptors covering alpha/delta and beta/gamma chains were used on roughly 400 ng RNA. Each CDR3 protein gets one entry after TCRdb re-called the reads with MiXCR. The sample gives fewer than 90,000 distinct CDR3 sequences, 9% to 15% of which show up once; around 14% is in the top ten. This clonotype was recorded at least ten times. Its antigen is as yet unknown. The sequencing sample was made of a population of CD138-negative cells sorted from bone marrow. The chain has TRBV7-2 and TRBJ2-1; D might be TRBD1 (6 bases). The sequence came from a donor at least 40 years old with multiple myeloma. As DNA, the CDR3 is TGTGCCAGCAGCTCGGTCCCGTTAATAGGGGGTGAGCAGTTCTTC. This encodes CASSSVPLIGGEQFF.